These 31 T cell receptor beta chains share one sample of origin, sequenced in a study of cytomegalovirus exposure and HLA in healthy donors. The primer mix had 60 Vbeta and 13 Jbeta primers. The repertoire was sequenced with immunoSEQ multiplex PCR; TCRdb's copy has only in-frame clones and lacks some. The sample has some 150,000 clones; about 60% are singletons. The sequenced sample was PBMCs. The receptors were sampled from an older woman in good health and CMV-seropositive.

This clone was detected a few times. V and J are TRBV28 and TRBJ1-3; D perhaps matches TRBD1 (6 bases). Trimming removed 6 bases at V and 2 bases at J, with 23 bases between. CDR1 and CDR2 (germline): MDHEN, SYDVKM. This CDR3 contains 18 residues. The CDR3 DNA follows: TGTGCCAGCAGCTTACCGATTCTGGCGGGGGCCACTGGAAACACCATATATTTT. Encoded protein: CASSLPILAGATGNTIYF.

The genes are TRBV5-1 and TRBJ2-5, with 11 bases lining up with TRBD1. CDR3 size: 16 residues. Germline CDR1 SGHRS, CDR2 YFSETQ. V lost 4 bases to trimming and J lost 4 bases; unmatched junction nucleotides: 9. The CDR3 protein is CASSTTSGTGGETQYF. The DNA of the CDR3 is TGCGCCAGCAGCACCACCTCCGGGACAGGGGGAGAGACCCAGTACTTC.

CDR3 in amino acids: CASSGTGDQPQHF. CDR3 DNA sequence: TGTGCCAGCAGTGGGACAGGGGATCAGCCCCAGCATTTT. The chain links TRBV6-1 to TRBJ1-5; 9 positions agree with TRBD1. This CDR3 comprises 13 residues. Germline trimming cut 4 bases from V and 5 bases from J; bases unmatched to any gene: 0. Looked up from germline, CDR1 is MNHNS and CDR2 is SASEGT.

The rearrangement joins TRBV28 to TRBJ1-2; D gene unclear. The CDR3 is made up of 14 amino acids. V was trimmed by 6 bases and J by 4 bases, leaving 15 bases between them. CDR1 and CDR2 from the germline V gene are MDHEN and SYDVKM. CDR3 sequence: CASRDGGGGYGYTF. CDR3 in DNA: TGTGCCAGCAGGGACGGCGGAGGTGGCTATGGCTACACCTTC.

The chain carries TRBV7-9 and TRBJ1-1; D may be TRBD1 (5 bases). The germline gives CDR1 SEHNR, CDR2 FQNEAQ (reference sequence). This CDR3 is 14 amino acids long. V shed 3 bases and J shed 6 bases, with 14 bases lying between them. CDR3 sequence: CASSFGGSGPEAFF. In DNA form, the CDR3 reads TGTGCCAGCAGCTTTGGGGGGTCCGGGCCTGAAGCTTTCTTT.

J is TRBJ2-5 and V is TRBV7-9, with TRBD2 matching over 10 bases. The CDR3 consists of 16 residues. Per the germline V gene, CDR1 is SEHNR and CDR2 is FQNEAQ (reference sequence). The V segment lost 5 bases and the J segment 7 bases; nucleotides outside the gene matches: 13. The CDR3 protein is CASSPSRLAGPGTQYF. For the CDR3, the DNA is TGTGCCAGCAGCCCTAGCAGACTAGCGGGCCCAGGGACCCAGTACTTC.

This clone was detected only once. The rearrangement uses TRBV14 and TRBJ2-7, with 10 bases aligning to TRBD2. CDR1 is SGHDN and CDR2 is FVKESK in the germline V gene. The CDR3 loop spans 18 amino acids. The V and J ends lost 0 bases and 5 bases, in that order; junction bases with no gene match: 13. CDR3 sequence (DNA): TGTGCCAGCAGCCAAGATGTGCGACTAGCGGGCCCCTACCACGAGCAGTACTTC. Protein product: CASSQDVRLAGPYHEQYF.

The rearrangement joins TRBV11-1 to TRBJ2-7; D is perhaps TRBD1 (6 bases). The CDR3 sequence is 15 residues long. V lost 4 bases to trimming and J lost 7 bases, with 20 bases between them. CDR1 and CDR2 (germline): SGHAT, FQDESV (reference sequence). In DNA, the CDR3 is TGTGCCAGCAGCTCGCTACAGGGTCCACCGGGGGAGCAGTACTTC. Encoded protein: CASSSLQGPPGEQYF. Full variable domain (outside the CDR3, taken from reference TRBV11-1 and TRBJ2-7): EAEVAQSPRYKITEKSQAVAFWCDPISGHATLYWYRQILGQGPELLVQFQDESVVDDSQLPKDRFSAERLKGVDSTLKIQPAELGDSAMYLCASSSLQGPPGEQYFGPGTRLTVT.

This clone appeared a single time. The CDR3 here is CASSLDIGADTEAFF. DNA of the CDR3: TGTGCCAGCAGCTTAGATATAGGGGCGGACACTGAAGCTTTCTTT. The V call is TRBV13, the J call TRBJ1-1, with a tentative D call TRBD1 (5 bases). The length of the CDR3 is 15 residues. V dropped 1 base and J dropped 3 bases, with 12 bases sitting between them. The germline V gene encodes CDR1 PRHDT and CDR2 FYEKMQ (reference sequence).

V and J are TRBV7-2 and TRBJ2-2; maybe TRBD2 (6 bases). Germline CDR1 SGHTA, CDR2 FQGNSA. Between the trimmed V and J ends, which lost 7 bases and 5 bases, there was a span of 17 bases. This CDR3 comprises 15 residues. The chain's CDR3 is CASTSFGGATGELFF. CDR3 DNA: TGTGCCAGCACCTCATTTGGCGGGGCTACCGGGGAGCTGTTTTTT.

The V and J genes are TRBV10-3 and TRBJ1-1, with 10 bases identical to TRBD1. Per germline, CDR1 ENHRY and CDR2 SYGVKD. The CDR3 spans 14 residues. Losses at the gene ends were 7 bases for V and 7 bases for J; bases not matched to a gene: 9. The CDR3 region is CAIKSDRGSDEAFF. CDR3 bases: TGTGCCATCAAATCGGACAGGGGGAGTGATGAAGCTTTCTTT.

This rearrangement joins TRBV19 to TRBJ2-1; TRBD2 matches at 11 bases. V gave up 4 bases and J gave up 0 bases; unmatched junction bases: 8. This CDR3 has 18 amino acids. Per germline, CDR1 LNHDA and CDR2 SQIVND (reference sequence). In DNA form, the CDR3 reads TGTGCCAGTAGTAGAACTAGCGGGAGACTGAGCTCCTACAATGAGCAGTTCTTC. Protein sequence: CASSRTSGRLSSYNEQFF.

The CDR3 DNA follows: TGTGCCAGCAGCCAAGAAAAGGGGGGGGAGCTGTTTTTT. Translated: CASSQEKGGELFF. The chain has TRBV4-2 and TRBJ2-2; D is perhaps TRBD1 (5 bases). Trimming stripped 0 bases from V and 8 bases from J, with 7 bases between. The CDR3 is made up of 13 amino acids. Germline-derived CDR1 and CDR2 are LGHNA and YNFKEQ.

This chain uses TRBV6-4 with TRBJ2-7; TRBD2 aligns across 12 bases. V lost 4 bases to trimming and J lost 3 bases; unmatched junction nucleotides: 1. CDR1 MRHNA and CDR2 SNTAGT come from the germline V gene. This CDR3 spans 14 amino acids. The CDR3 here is CASSVLAGGYEQYF. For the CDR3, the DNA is TGTGCCAGCAGTGTACTAGCGGGAGGCTACGAGCAGTACTTC.

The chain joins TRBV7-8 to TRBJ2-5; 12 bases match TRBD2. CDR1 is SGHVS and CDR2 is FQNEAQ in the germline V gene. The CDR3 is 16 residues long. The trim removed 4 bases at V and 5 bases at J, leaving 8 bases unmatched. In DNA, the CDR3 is TGTGCCAGCAGCTCCCCGCCGACTAGCGGGAGTGAGACCCAGTACTTC. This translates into CASSSPPTSGSETQYF.

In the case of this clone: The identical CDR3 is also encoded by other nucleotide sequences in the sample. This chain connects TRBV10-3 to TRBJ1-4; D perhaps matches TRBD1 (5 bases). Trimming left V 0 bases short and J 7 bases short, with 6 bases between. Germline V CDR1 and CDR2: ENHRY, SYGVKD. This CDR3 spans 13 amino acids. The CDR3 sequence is CAISESGGEKLFF. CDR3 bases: TGTGCCATCAGTGAGTCGGGGGGTGAAAAACTGTTTTTT.

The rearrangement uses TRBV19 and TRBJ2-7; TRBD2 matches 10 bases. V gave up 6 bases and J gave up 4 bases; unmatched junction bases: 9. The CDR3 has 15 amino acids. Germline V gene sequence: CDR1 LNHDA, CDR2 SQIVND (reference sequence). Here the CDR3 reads CASRSSSGSLYEQYF. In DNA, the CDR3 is TGTGCCAGTAGATCCTCTAGCGGGAGCTTATACGAGCAGTACTTC.

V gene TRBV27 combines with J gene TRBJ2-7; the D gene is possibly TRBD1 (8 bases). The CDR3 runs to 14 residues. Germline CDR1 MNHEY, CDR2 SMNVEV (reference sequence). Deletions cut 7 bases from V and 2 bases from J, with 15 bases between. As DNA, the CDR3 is TGTGCCAGCACCCAACAGGGGGGGCCCTACGAGCAGTACTTC. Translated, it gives CASTQQGGPYEQYF.

CDR3 nucleotide sequence: TGTGCTAGTGGTTTTAGCGGGCCTCACACCGGGGAGCTGTTTTTT. Translating it yields CASGFSGPHTGELFF. This chain joins TRBV12-5 and TRBJ2-2, with TRBD2 identical over 7 bases. This CDR3 comprises 15 residues. J gave up 3 bases and V 3 bases, and 4 bases lay outside the gene matches. Per the germline V gene, CDR1 is LGHNT and CDR2 is FRNRAP.

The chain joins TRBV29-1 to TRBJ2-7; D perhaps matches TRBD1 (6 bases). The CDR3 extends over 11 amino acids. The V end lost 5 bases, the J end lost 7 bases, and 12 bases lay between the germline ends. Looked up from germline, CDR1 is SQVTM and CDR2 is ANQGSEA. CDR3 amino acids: CSVTLRGEQYF. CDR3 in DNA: TGCAGCGTTACCCTAAGGGGGGAGCAGTACTTC.

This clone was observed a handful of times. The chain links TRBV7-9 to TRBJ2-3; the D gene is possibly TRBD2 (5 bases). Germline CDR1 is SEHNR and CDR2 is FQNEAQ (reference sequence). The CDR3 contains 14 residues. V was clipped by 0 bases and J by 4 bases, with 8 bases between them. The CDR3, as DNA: TGTGCCAGCAGCTTAGCGGGAGCCTCAGATACGCAGTATTTT. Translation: CASSLAGASDTQYF.

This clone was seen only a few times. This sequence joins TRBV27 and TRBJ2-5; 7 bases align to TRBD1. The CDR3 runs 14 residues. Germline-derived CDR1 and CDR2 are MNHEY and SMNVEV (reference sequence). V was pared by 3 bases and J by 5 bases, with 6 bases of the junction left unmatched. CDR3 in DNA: TGTGCCAGCAGTTTTTCCAGGGGGACGGAGACCCAGTACTTC. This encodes CASSFSRGTETQYF.

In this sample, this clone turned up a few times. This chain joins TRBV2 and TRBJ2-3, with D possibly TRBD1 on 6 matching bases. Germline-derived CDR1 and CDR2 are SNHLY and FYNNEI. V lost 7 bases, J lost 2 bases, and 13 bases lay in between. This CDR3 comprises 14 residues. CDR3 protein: CASKNLGATDTQYF. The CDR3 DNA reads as TGTGCCAGCAAAAATCTGGGGGCCACAGATACGCAGTATTTT.

The DNA for the CDR3 is TGTGCCATCAGTGAGCCGGCTAGCGGGAGCTCCACAGATACGCAGTATTTT. Protein product: CAISEPASGSSTDTQYF. The chain is built from TRBV10-3 and TRBJ2-3; 10 bases match TRBD2. This CDR3 is built from 17 residues. The V segment lost 2 bases and the J segment 2 bases; nucleotides outside the gene matches: 7. Per the germline V gene, CDR1 is ENHRY and CDR2 is SYGVKD.

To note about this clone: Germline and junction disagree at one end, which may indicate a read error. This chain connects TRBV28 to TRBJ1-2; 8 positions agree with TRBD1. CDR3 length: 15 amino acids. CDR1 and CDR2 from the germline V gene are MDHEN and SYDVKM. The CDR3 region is CASSHLGQGASGYIF. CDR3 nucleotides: TGTGCCAGCAGCCACCTAGGCCAGGGGGCATCAGGCTACATCTTC.

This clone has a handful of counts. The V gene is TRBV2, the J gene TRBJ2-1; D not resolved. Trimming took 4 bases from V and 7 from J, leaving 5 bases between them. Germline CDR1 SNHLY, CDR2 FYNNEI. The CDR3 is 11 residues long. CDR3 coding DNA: TGTGCCAGCAGTGCTTTGAATGAGCAGTTCTTC. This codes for CASSALNEQFF.

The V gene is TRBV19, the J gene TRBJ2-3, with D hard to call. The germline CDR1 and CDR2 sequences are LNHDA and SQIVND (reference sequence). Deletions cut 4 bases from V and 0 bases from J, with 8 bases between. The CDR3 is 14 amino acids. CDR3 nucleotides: TGTGCCAGTAGTAGGAGAACTAGCACAGATACGCAGTATTTT. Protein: CASSRRTSTDTQYF.

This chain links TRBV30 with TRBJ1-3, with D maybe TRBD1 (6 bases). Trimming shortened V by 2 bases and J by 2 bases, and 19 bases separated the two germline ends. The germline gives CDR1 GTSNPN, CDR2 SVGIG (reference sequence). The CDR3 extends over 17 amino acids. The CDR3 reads CAWSPPQGRITGNTIYF. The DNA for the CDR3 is TGTGCCTGGAGTCCCCCACAGGGACGTATCACTGGAAACACCATATATTTT.

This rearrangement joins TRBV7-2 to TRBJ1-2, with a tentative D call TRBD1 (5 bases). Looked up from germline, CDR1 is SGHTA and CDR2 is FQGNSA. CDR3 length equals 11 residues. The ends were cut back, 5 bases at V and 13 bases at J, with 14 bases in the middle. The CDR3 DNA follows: TGTGCCAGCAGCCAAGGGGTCGGTGGCACCTTC. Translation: CASSQGVGGTF.

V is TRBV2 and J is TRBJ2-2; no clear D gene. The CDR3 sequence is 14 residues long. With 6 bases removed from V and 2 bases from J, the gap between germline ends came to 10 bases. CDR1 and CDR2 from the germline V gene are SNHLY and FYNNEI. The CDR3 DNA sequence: TGTGCCAGCAGCTACAGTACCAACACCGGGGAGCTGTTTTTT. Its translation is CASSYSTNTGELFF. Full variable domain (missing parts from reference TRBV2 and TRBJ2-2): EPEVTQTPSHQVTQMGQEVILRCVPISNHLYFYWYRQILGQKVEFLVSFYNNEISEKSEIFDDQFSVERPDGSNFTLKIRSTKLEDSAMYFCASSYSTNTGELFFGEGSRLTVL.

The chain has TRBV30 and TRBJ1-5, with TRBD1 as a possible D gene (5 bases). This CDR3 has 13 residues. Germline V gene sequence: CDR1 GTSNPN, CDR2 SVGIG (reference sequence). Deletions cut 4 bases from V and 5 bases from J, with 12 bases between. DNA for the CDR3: TGTGCCTGGACCCCGGACACCGATCAGCCCCAGCATTTT. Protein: CAWTPDTDQPQHF.